This TCR beta chain stems from a study of blood T cells in healthy people across ages. Study in general: Using template switching, researchers captured about one barcoded beta molecule for each two T cells. Whole-study results and caveats: Naive and antigen-experienced cells could not be conclusively compared, given unsorted PBMCs.

Germline V lookup: CDR1 DFQATT, CDR2 SNEGSKA (reference sequence). V lost 0 bases and J lost 2; bases outside the gene matches: 9. CDR3 size: 16 residues. In its sample, this clonotype was seen a few times. Its matching antigen is unknown. Primers used in a second PCR of roughly 6 to 11 cycles were a sample-barcoded 5' primer and a J-beta primer mix. TCRdb re-called the 5' RACE reads through MiXCR, storing one row per CDR3 protein. The data show 1.5 million to 2 million distinct CDR3 sequences, with over 25% seen just once and 7.7% held by the top ten. The receptor was derived from a woman in her 30s in good health. The genes are TRBV20-1 and TRBJ1-2; 7 bases line up with TRBD1. Sequenced sample: blood. The DNA of the CDR3 is TGCAGTGCTAGAGATGGAAGGGGGACAGAGAACTATGGCTACACCTTC. Translation: CSARDGRGTENYGYTF.